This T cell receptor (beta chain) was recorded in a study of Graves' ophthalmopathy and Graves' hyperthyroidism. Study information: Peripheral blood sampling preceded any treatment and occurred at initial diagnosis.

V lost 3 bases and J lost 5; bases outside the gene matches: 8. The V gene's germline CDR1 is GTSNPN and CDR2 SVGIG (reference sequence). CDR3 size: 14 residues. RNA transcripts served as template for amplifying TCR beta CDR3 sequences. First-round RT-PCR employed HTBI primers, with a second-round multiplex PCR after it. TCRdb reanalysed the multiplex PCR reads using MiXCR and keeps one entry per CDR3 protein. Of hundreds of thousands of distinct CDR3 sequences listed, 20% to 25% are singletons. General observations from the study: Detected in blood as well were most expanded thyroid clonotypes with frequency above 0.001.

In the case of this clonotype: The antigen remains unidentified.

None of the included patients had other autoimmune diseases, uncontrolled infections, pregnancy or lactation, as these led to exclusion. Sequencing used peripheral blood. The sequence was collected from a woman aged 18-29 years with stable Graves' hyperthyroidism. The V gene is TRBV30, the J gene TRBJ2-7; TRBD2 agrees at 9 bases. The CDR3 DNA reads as TGTGCCTGGAGGCCTCCGGGACTAGCAAACGAGCAGTACTTC. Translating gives CAWRPPGLANEQYF.